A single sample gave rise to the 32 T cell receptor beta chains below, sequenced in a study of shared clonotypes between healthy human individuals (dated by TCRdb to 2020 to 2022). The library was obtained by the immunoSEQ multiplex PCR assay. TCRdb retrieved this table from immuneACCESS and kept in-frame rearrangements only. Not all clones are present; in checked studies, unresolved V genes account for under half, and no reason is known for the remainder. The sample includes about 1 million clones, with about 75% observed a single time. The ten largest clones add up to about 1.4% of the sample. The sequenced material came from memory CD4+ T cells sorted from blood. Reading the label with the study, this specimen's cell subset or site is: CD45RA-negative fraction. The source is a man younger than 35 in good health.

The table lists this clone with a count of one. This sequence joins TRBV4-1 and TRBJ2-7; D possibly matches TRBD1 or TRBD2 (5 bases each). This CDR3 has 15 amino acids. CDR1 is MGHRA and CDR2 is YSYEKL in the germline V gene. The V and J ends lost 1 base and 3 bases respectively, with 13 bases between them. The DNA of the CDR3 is TGCGCCAGCAGCCAAGGTCTACAGGAGGTCTACGAGCAGTACTTC. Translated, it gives CASSQGLQEVYEQYF.

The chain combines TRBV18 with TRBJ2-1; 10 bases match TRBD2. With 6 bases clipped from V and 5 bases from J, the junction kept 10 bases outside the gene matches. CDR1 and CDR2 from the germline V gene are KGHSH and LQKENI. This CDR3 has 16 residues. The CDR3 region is CASSLTGLAVNNEQFF. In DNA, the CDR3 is TGTGCCAGCTCCCTAACTGGACTAGCGGTTAACAATGAGCAGTTCTTC.

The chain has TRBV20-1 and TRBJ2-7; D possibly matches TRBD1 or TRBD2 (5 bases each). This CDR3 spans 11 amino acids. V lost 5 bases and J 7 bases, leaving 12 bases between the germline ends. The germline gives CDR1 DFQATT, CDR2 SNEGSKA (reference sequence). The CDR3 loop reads CSAPGAGEQYF. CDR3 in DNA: TGCAGTGCTCCCGGGGCGGGTGAGCAGTACTTC.

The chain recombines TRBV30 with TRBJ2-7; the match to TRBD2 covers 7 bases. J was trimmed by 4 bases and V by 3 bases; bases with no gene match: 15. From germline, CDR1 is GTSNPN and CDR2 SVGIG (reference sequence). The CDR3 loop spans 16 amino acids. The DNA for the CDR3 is TGTGCCTGGAGCTTCGGTGGAGGGAGGGCCGCGTACGAGCAGTACTTC. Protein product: CAWSFGGGRAAYEQYF.

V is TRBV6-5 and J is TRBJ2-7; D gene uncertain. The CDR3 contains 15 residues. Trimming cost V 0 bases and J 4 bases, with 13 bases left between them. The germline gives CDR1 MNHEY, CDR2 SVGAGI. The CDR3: CASSYSAGSGYEQYF. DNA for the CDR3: TGTGCCAGCAGTTACTCTGCAGGTTCGGGTTACGAGCAGTACTTC.

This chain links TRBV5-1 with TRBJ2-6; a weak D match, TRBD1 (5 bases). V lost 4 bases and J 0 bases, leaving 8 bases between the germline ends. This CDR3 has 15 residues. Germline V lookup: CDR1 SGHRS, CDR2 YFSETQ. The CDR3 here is CASSTTVSGANVLTF. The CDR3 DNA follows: TGCGCCAGCAGCACGACAGTCTCTGGGGCCAACGTCCTGACTTTC.

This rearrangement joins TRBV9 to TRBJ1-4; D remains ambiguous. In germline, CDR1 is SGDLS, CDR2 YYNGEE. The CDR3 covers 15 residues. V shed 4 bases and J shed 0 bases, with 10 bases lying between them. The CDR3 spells CASSLMGATNEKLFF. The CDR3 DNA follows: TGTGCCAGCAGCCTAATGGGTGCAACTAATGAAAAACTGTTTTTT.

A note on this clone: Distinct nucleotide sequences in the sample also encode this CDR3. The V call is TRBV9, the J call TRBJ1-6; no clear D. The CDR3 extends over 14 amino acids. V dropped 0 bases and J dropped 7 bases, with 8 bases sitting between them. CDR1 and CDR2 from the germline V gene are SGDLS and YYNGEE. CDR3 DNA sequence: TGTGCCAGCAGCGTAGGAGGGAACAATTCACCCCTCCACTTT. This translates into CASSVGGNNSPLHF. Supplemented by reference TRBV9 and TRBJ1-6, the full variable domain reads DSGVTQTPKHLITATGQRVTLRCSPRSGDLSVYWYQQSLDQGLQFLIQYYNGEERAKGNILERFSAQQFPDLHSELNLSSLELGDSALYFCASSVGGNNSPLHFGNGTRLTVT.

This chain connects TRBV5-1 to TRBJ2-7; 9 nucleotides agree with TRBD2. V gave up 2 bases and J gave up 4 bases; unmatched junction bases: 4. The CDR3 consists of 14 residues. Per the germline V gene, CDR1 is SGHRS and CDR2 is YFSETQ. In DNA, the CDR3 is TGCGCCAGCAGCTTTCCTAGCGGGAAGTACGAGCAGTACTTC. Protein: CASSFPSGKYEQYF.

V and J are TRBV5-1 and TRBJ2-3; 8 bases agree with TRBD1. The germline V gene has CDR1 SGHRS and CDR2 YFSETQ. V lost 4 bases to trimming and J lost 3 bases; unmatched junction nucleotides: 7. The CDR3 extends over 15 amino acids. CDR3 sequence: CASSTQGVPTDTQYF. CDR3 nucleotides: TGCGCCAGCAGCACACAGGGGGTCCCGACAGATACGCAGTATTTT.

The CDR3 spells CASSEAARYAPYEQYF. The CDR3, as DNA: TGTGCCAGCAGTGAAGCGGCGCGGTATGCCCCCTACGAGCAGTACTTC. The V gene is TRBV6-1, the J gene TRBJ2-7; D is unresolved. The CDR3 length is 16 residues. Germline V gene lookup returns CDR1 MNHNS and CDR2 SASEGT. Trimming removed 0 bases from V and 2 bases from J, with 14 bases in between.

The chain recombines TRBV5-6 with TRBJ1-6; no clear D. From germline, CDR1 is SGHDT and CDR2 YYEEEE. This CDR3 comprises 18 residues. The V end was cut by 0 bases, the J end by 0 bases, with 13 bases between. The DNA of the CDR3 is TGTGCCAGCAGCTTGGGGGGTATGAGGAGCTCCTATAATTCACCCCTCCACTTT. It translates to CASSLGGMRSSYNSPLHF.

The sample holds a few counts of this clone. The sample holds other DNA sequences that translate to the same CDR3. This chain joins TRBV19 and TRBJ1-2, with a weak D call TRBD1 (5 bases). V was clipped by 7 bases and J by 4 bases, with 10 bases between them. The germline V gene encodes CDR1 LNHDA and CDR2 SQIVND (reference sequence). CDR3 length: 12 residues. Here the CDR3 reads CASTRGSYGYTF. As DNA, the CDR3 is TGTGCCAGTACCCGGGGCTCCTATGGCTACACCTTC. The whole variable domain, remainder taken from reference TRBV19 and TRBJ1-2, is DGGITQSPKYLFRKEGQNVTLSCEQNLNHDAMYWYRQDPGQGLRLIYYSQIVNDFQKGDIAEGYSVSREKKESFPLTVTSAQKNPTAFYLCASTRGSYGYTFGSGTRLTVV.

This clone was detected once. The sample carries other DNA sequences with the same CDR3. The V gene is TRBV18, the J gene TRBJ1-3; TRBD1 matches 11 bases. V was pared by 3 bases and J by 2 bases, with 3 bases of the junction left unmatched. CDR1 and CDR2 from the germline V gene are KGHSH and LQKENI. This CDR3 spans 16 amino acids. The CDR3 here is CASSPPGQGAGNTIYF. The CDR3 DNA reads TGTGCCAGCTCACCGCCGGGACAGGGGGCTGGAAACACCATATATTTT. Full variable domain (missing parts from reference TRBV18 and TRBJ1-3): NAGVMQNPRHLVRRRGQEARLRCSPMKGHSHVYWYRQLPEEGLKFMVYLQKENIIDESGMPKERFSAEFPKEGPSILRIQQVVRGDSAAYFCASSPPGQGAGNTIYFGEGSWLTVV.

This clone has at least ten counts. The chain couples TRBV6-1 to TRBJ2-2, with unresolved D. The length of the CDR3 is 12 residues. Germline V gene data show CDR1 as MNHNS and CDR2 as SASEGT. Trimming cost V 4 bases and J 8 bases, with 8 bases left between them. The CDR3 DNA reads TGTGCCAGCAGTGCCTCCGGGGGGGAGCTGTTTTTT. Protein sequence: CASSASGGELFF.

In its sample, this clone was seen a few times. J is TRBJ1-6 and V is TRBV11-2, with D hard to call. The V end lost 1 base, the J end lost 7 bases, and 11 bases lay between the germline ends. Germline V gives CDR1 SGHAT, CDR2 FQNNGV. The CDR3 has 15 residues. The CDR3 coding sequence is TGTGCCAGCAGCTTAGGATATGTAGGCAATTCACCCCTCCACTTT. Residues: CASSLGYVGNSPLHF.

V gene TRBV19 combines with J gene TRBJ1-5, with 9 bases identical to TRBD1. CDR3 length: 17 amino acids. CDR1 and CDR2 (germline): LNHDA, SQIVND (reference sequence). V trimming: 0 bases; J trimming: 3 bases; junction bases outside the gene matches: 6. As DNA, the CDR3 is TGTGCCAGTAGTATAGATCAGACAGGGGGGCTCAATCAGCCCCAGCATTTT. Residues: CASSIDQTGGLNQPQHF.

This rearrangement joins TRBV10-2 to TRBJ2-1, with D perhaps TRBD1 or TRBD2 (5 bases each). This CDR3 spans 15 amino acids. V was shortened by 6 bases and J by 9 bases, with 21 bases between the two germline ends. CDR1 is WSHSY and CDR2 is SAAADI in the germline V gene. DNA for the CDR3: TGCGCCAGCAGACCCTCGGGGCTCCGTTACGGTGAGCAGTTCTTC. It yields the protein CASRPSGLRYGEQFF.

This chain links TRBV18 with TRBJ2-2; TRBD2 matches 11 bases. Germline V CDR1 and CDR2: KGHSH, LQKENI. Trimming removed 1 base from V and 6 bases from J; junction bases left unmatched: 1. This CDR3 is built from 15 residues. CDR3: CASSPRLAGPGELFF. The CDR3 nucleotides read TGTGCCAGCTCACCACGACTAGCGGGACCCGGGGAGCTGTTTTTT.

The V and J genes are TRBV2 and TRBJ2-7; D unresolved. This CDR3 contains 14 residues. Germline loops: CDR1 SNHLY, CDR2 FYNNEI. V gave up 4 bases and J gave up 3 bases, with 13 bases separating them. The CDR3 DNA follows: TGTGCCAGCAGTGTCCAGGAAAGATTCTACGAGCAGTACTTC. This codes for CASSVQERFYEQYF. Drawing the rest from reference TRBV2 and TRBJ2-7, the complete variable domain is EPEVTQTPSHQVTQMGQEVILRCVPISNHLYFYWYRQILGQKVEFLVSFYNNEISEKSEIFDDQFSVERPDGSNFTLKIRSTKLEDSAMYFCASSVQERFYEQYFGPGTRLTVT.

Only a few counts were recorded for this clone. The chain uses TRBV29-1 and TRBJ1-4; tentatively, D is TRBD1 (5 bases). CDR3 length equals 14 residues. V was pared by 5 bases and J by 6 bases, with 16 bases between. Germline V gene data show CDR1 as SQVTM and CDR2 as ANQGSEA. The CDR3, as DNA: TGCAGCGTTACAGGAGATAGGCGAGATGAAAAACTGTTTTTT. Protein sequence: CSVTGDRRDEKLFF.

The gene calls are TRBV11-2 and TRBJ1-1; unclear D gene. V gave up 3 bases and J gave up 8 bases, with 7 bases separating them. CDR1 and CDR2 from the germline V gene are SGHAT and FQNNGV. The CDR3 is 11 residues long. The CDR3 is CASSFGWEAFF. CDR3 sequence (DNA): TGTGCCAGCAGCTTCGGGTGGGAAGCTTTCTTT.

CDR3: CASSPSRTGDYGYTF. CDR3 in DNA: TGTGCCAGCAGCCCTTCCAGGACAGGAGACTATGGCTACACCTTC. The gene calls are TRBV9 and TRBJ1-2, with 7 nucleotides matching TRBD1. Germline values: CDR1 SGDLS, CDR2 YYNGEE. This CDR3 is 15 amino acids long. V gave up 4 bases and J gave up 3 bases; unmatched junction bases: 9.

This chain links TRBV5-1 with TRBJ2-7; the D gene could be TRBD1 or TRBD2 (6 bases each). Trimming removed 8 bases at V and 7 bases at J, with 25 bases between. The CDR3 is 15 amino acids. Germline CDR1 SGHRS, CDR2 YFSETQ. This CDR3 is CASTPGAGGLGEQYF. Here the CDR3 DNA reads TGCGCCAGTACCCCGGGGGCAGGCGGCCTTGGGGAGCAGTACTTC.

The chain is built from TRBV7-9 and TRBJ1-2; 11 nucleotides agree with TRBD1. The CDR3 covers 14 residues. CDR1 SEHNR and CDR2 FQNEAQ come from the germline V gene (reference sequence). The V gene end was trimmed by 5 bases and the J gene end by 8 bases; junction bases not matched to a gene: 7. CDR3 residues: CASSPGQGEKGYTF. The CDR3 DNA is TGTGCCAGCAGCCCGGGACAGGGGGAAAAAGGCTACACCTTC.

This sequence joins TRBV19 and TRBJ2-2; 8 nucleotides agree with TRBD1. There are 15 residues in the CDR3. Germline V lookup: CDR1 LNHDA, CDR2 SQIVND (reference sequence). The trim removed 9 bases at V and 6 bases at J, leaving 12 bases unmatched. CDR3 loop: CASDAGQGWSGELFF. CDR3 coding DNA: TGTGCCAGCGACGCCGGACAGGGTTGGTCCGGGGAGCTGTTTTTT.

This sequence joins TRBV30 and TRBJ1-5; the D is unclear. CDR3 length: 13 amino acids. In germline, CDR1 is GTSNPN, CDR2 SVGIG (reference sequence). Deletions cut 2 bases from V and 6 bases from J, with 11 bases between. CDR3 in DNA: TGTGCCTGGAGTAGGGCAGAAGGTCAGCCCCAGCATTTT. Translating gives CAWSRAEGQPQHF.

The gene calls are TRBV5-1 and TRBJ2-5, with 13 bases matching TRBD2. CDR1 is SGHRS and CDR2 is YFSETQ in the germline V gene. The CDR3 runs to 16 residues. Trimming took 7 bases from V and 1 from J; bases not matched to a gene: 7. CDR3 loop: CASGGLAGNIQETQYF. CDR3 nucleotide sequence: TGCGCCAGCGGGGGACTAGCGGGAAATATCCAAGAGACCCAGTACTTC. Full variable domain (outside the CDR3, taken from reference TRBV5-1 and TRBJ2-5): KAGVTQTPRYLIKTRGQQVTLSCSPISGHRSVSWYQQTPGQGLQFLFEYFSETQRNKGNFPGRFSGRQFSNSRSEMNVSTLELGDSALYLCASGGLAGNIQETQYFGPGTRLLVL.

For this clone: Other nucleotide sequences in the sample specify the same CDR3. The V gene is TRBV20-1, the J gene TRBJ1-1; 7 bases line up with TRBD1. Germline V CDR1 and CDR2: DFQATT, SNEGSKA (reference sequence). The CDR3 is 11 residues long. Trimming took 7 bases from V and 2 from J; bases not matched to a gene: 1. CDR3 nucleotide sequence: TGCAGTGGACAGGGAAACACTGAAGCTTTCTTT. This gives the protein CSGQGNTEAFF.

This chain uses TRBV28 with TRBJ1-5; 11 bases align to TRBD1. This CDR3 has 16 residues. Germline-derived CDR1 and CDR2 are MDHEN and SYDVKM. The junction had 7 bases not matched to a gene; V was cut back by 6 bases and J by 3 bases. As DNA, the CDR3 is TGTGCCAGCAGCCCCCGGACAGGGGGCTTCAATCAGCCCCAGCATTTT. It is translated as CASSPRTGGFNQPQHF.

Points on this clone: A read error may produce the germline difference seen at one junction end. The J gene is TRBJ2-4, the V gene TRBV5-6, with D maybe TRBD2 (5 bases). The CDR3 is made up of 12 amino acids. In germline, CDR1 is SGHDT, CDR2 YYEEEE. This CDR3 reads CASSLDSRDFSF. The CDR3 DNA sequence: TGTGCCAGCAGCTTGGACTCCCGGGATTTTTCCTTC.

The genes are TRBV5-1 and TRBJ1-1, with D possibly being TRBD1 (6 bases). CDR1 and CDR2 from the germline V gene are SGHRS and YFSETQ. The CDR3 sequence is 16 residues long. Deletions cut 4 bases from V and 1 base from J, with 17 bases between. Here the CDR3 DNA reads TGCGCCAGCAGCACCTTACCCGCGGGACAGAACACTGAAGCTTTCTTT. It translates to CASSTLPAGQNTEAFF.